This T cell receptor (beta chain) was identified in a study of blood T cell repertoires in COVID-19. The CDR3 totals 16 residues. Trimming left V 0 bases short and J 2 bases short, with 12 bases between. Germline V gene data show CDR1 as SGHNT and CDR2 as YYREEE (reference sequence). In the authors' workflow: Estimates of nucleated cell counts were drawn from the amplification of reference gene primers. Using immunoSEQ multiplex PCR, the repertoire was profiled, and TCRdb retains in-frame clones only, with some absent. From that table come the V and J calls and clone size; the DNA was used to work out D and trimming. Of tens of thousands of clones listed, approximately 89% are singletons. This clone has only a few counts.

Sequencing was performed on peripheral blood. The V call is TRBV5-4, the J call TRBJ1-5; D possibly corresponds to TRBD1 (6 bases). The source is a human donor in a cohort sampled during active COVID-19. CDR3 sequence: CASSLGGLAGNQPQHF. The CDR3 DNA is TGTGCCAGCAGCTTGGGGGGGCTGGCGGGCAATCAGCCCCAGCATTTT.